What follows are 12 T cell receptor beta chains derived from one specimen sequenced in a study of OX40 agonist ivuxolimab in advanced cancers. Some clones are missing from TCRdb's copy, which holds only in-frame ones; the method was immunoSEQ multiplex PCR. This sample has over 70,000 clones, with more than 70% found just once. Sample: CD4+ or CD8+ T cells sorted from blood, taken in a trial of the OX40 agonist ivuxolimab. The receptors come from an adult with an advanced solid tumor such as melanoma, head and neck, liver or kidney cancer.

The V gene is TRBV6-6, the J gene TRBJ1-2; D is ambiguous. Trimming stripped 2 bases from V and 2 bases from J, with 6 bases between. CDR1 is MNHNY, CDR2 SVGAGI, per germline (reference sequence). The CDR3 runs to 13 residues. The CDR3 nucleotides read TGTGCCAGCAGTTACGACGGAAACTATGGCTACACCTTC. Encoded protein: CASSYDGNYGYTF.

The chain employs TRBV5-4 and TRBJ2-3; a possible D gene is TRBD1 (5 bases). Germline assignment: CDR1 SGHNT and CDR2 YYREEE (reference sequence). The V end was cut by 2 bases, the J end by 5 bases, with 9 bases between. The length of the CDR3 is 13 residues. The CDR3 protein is CASSFQGIDTQYF. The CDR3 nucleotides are TGTGCCAGCAGCTTCCAGGGAATAGATACGCAGTATTTT.

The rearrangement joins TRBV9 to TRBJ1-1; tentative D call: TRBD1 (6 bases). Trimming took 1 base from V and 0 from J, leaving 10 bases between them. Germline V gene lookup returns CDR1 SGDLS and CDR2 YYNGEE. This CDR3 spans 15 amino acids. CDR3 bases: TGTGCCAGCAGCGTATCGGGGGCGATGAACACTGAAGCTTTCTTT. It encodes CASSVSGAMNTEAFF. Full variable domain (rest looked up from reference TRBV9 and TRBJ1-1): DSGVTQTPKHLITATGQRVTLRCSPRSGDLSVYWYQQSLDQGLQFLIQYYNGEERAKGNILERFSAQQFPDLHSELNLSSLELGDSALYFCASSVSGAMNTEAFFGQGTRLTVV.

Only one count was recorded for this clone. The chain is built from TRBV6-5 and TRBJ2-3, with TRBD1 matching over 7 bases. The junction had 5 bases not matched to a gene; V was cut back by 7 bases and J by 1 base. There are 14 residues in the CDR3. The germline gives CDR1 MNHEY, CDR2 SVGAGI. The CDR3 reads CASNVGTGTDTQYF. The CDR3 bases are TGTGCCAGCAACGTCGGGACAGGCACAGATACGCAGTATTTT.

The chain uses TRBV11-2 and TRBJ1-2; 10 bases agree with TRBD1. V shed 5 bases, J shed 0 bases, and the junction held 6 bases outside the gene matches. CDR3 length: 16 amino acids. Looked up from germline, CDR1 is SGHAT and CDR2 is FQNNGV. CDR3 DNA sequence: TGTGCCAGCAGCATCGGGACAGGGGCTACTAACTATGGCTACACCTTC. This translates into CASSIGTGATNYGYTF.

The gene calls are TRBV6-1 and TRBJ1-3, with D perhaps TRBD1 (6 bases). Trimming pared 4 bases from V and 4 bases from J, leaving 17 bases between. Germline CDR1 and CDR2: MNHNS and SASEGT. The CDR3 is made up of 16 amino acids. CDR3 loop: CASSVRAGAGGNTIYF. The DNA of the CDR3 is TGTGCCAGCAGTGTACGAGCGGGGGCGGGCGGAAACACCATATATTTT.

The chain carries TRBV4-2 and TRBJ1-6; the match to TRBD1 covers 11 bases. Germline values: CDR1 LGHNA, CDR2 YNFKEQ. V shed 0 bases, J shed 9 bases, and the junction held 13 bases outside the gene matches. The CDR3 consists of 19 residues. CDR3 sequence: CASSQEWTGGLFGSSPLHF. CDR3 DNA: TGTGCCAGCAGCCAAGAGTGGACAGGGGGCTTATTCGGGAGTTCACCCCTCCACTTT.

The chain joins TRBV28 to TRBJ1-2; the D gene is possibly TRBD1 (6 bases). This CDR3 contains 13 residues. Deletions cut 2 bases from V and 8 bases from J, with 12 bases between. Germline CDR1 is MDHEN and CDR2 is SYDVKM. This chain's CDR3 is CASSLTGSWGYTF. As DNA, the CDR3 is TGTGCCAGCAGTTTAACAGGGTCGTGGGGCTACACCTTC.

The CDR3 loop is CASSPEVVGACTF. CDR3 sequence (DNA): TGTGCCAGCAGCCCCGAAGTGGTGGGAGCCTGCACCTTC. The chain combines TRBV7-2 with TRBJ1-2; D gene ambiguous. Germline V CDR1 and CDR2: SGHTA, FQGNSA. V lost 5 bases and J lost 13, with 20 bases in between. The CDR3 totals 13 residues.

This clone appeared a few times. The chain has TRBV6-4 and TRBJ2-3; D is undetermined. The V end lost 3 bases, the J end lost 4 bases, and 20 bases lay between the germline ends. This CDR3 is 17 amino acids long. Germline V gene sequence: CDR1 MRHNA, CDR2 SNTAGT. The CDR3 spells CASSEELEETVSDTQYF. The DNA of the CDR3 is TGTGCCAGCAGTGAGGAGCTCGAGGAAACGGTCTCAGATACGCAGTATTTT.

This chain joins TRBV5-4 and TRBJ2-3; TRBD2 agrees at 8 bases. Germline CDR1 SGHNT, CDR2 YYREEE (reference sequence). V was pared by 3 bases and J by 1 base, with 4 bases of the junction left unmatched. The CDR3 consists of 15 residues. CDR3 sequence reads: CASSYPGGRTDTQYF. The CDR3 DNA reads TGTGCCAGCAGCTACCCGGGAGGGCGCACAGATACGCAGTATTTT.

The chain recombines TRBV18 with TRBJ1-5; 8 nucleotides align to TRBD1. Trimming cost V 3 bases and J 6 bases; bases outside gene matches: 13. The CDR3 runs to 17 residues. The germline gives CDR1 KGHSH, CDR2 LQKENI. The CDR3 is CASSPTKGQGGIQPQHF. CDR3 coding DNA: TGTGCCAGCTCACCGACAAAAGGACAGGGCGGTATTCAGCCCCAGCATTTT.